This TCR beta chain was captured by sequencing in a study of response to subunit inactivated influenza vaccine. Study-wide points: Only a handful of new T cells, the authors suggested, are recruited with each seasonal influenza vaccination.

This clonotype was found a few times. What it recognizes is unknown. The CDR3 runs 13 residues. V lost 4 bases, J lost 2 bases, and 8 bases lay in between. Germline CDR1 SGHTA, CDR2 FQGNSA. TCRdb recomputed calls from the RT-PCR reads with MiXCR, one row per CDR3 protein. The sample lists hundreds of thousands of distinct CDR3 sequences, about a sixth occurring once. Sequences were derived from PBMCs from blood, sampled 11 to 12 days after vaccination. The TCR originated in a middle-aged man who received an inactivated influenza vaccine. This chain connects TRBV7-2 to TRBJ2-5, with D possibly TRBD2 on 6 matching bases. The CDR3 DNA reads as TGTGCCAGCAGCTCGACTAGACAAGAGACCCAGTACTTC. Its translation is CASSSTRQETQYF.